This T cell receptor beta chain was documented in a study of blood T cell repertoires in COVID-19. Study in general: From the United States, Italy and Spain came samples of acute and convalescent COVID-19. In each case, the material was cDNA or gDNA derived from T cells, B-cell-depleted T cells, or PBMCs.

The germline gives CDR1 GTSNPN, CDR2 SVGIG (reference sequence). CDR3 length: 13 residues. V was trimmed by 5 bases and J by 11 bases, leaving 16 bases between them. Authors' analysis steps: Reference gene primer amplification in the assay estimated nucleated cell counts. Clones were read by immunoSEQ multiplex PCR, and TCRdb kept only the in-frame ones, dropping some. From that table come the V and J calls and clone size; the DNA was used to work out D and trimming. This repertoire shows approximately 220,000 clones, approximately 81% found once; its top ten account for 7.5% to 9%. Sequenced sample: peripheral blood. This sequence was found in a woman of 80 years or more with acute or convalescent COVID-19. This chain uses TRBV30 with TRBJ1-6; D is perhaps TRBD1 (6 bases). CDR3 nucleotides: TGTGCCTGGTCCACAGCGGGGGGGCCACCCCTCCACTTT. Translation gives CAWSTAGGPPLHF. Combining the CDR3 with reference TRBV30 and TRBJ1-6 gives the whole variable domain SQTIHQWPATLVQPVGSPLSLECTVEGTSNPNLYWYRQAAGRGLQLLFYSVGIGQISSEVPQNLSASRPQDRQFILSSKKLLLSDSGFYLCAWSTAGGPPLHFGNGTRLTVT.